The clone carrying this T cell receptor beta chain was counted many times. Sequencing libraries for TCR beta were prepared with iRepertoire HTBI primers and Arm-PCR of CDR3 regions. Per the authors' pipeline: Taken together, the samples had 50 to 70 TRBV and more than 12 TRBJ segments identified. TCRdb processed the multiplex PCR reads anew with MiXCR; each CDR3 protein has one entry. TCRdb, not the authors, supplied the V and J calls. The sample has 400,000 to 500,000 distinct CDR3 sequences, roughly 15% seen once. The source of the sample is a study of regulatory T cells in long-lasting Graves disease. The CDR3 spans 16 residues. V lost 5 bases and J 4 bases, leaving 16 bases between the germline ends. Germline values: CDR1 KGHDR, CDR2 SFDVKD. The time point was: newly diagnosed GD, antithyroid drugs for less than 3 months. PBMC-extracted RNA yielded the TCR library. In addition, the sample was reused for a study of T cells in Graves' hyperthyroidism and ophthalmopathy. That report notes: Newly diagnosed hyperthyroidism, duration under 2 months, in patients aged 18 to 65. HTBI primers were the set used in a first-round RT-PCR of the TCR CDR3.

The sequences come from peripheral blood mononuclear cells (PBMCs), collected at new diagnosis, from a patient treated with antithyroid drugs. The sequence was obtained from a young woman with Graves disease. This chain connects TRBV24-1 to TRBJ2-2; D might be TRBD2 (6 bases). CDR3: CATSARAGRGTGELFF. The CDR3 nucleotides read TGTGCCACCAGTGCCCGGGCCGGGAGAGGCACCGGGGAGCTGTTTTTT.